This T cell receptor beta chain was obtained from a study of early T cells in non-severe SARS-CoV-2 infection. The CDR3 is 15 amino acids. Deletions cut 3 bases from V and 2 bases from J, with 16 bases between. Per the germline V gene, CDR1 is DFQATT and CDR2 is SNEGSKA (reference sequence). Findings of the study overall: Matching against VDJdb likely underestimated virus-specific expansions, favoring anti-spike CD8.

This clonotype has only a few counts. Antigen: not known. TCRdb used MiXCR to reprocess the 5' RACE reads, holding one entry per CDR3 protein. The sample records more than 80,000 distinct CDR3 sequences, 14% being singletons. Sequencing was done on a sample of whole blood. The clonotype originates from an adult who was a healthcare worker with PCR-confirmed SARS-CoV-2 infection or an uninfected control (not recorded which). V usage is TRBV20-1 and J usage is TRBJ1-2; D remains ambiguous. CDR3 in amino acids: CSASRSVGINYGYTF. The CDR3 region has the DNA TGCAGTGCTAGTCGGTCCGTTGGGATAAACTATGGCTACACCTTC.